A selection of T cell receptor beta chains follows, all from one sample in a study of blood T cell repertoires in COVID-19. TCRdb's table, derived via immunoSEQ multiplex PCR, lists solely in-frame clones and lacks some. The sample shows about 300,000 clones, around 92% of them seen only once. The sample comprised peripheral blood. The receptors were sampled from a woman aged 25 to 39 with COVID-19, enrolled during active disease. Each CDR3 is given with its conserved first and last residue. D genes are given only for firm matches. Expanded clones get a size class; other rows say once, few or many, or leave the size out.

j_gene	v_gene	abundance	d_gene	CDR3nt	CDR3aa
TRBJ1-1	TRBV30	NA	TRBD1	TGTGCCTGCGGCCCAGGGGGGCTGAACACTGAAGCTTTCTTT	CACGPGGLNTEAFF
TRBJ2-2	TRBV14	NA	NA	TGTGCCAGCAACGAAGTCGGTGGCGGGGAGCTGTTTTTT	CASNEVGGGELFF
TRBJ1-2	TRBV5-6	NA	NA	TGTGCCAGCAGCTTGGTCGGACAGAACTATGGCTACACCTTC	CASSLVGQNYGYTF
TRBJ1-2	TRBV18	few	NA	TGTGCCAGCTCCCGGCCACAGAATGGCTACACCTTC	CASSRPQNGYTF
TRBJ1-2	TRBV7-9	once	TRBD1	TGTGCCAGCAGCCCTTGGGACAGGGGCTTCTATGGCTACACCTTC	CASSPWDRGFYGYTF
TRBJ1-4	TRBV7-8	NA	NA	TGTGCCAGCAGCTTACGACCCGTCAGGACTAATGAAAAACTGTTTTTT	CASSLRPVRTNEKLFF
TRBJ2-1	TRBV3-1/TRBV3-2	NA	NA	TGTGCCAGCAGCCAAGGCGGGGACTACAATGAGCAGTTCTTC	CASSQGGDYNEQFF
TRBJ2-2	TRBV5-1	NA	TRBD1	TGCGCCAGCAGCCCGGACAGGCGAAACACCGGGGAGCTGTTTTTT	CASSPDRRNTGELFF
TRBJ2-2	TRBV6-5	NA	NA	TGTGCCAGCAGTTATCGGGGGAGTGGGGAGCTGTTTTTT	CASSYRGSGELFF
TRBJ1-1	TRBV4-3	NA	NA	TGCGCCAGCAGCCAAGTGGCCGGAGGCACTGAAGCTTTCTTT	CASSQVAGGTEAFF
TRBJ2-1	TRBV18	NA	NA	TGTGCCAGCTCACCACTAGAAACCAATGAGCAGTTCTTC	CASSPLETNEQFF
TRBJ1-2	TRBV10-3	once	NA	TGTGCCATCGCCAACCCCTCCTACAGGAACTCCTATGGCTACACCTTC	CAIANPSYRNSYGYTF
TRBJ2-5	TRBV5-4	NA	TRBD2	TGTGCCAGCAGCAGGACTAGCGGGGGGTTCCAAGAGACCCAGTACTTC	CASSRTSGGFQETQYF
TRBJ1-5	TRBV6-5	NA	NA	TGTGCCAGCACAGGACAGCGTAATCAGCCCCAGCATTTT	CASTGQRNQPQHF
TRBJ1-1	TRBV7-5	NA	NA	TGTGTCAGAAGCCCTACGGAGGGGGCCCTGAACACTGAAGCTTTCTTT	CVRSPTEGALNTEAFF
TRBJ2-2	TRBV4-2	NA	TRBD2	TGTGCCAGCAGCCAAGATTCTCAGGTAGCGGGAACCGGGGAGCTGTTTTTT	CASSQDSQVAGTGELFF
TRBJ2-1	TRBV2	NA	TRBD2	TGTGCCAGCAGCCCTGGGACTAGCAGCGGTAATGAGCAGTTCTTC	CASSPGTSSGNEQFF
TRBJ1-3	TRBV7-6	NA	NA	TGTGCCAGCAGCTCTTCCAGCGTCCCTGGAAACACCATATATTTT	CASSSSSVPGNTIYF
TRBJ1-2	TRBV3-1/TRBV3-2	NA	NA	TGTGCCAGCAGCCAAGATCGGTTTAGTTACAGTAACTATGGCTACACCTTC	CASSQDRFSYSNYGYTF
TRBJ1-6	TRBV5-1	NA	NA	TGCGCCAGCAGCTTGGACAGGATTAATTCACCCCTCCACTTT	CASSLDRINSPLHF
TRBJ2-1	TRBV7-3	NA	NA	TGTGCCAGCAGCTTCGACTTGACCAGTGAGCAGTTCTTC	CASSFDLTSEQFF
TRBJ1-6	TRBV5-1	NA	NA	TGCGCCAGCAGTTCACAGGGCCTCTCCTATAATTCACCCCTCCACTTT	CASSSQGLSYNSPLHF
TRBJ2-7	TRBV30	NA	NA	TGTGCCTGGAGACTCCAGGGCTTTGGCTACGAGCAGTACTTC	CAWRLQGFGYEQYF
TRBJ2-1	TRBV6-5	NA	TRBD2	TGTGCCAGCAGCTGGGAGGCGGGGGGCTTTGAGTTCTTC	CASSWEAGGFEFF
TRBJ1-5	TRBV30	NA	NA	TGTGCCTGGGAGGCGGGGAGCAATCAGCCCCAGCATTTT	CAWEAGSNQPQHF
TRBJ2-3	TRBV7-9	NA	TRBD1	TGTGCCAGCAGCTTCGGGACAGTGAGGAGAGATACGCAGTATTTT	CASSFGTVRRDTQYF
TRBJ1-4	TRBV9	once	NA	TGTGCCAGCAGCGTATCGAGTGCAACTAATGAAAAACTGTTTTTT	CASSVSSATNEKLFF
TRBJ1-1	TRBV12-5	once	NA	TGTGCTAGTAGTTGGGGGGAGGTTAAGACTGAAGCTTTCTTT	CASSWGEVKTEAFF